This is a list of T cell receptor beta chains from one sample in a study of OX40 agonist ivuxolimab in advanced cancers. Repertoires were generated with immunoSEQ multiplex PCR, while TCRdb's copy carries only in-frame clones and drops some. The sample contains about 72,000 clones, 85% to 90% of which appear only once. Source: CD4+ or CD8+ T cells sorted from blood, taken in a trial of the OX40 agonist ivuxolimab. Every receptor here comes from an adult with an advanced solid tumor such as melanoma, head and neck, liver or kidney cancer. CDR3s leave out the opening cysteine and the closing phenylalanine or tryptophan.

cdr3_length v_call cdr3_aa
14 TRBV5-5 ASSLEEAPLNSPLH
12 TRBV18 ASSLSGINYEQY
13 TRBV6-1 APGTGATSTDTQY
13 TRBV2 ASSEPARGTETQY
11 TRBV11-2 ASSSGTAYEQY
14 TRBV4-1 ASSQGTGATYNEQF
15 TRBV7-9 ASSPQPGQGDMNEQF
14 TRBV6-4 ASSDSGATGGEGYT
12 TRBV15 ATSRGEGNQPQH
13 TRBV2 ASRLHRDRGETQY
12 TRBV7-9 ASSARANTGELF
17 TRBV18 ASSPPGGGLAGGQETQY
12 TRBV14 ASSRQGAGQPQH
13 TRBV4-1 ASSQESGGAREQY
13 TRBV6-5 ASSVSRGSNYEQY
13 TRBV28 ASSPPQGYNSPLH
10 TRBV29-1 SGGQGFGEAF
11 TRBV5-3 ASSPGSPYEQY